This passage covers 21 T cell receptor beta chains from one sample sequenced in a study of PD-L1 blockade in urothelial cancer. The assay was immunoSEQ multiplex PCR, and TCRdb's table has in-frame clones only and misses some. The sample carries 50,000 to 65,000 clones, 81% recorded once. Stated time point: pretreatment peripheral blood. The sample was PBMCs, taken around atezolizumab (anti-PD-L1) treatment. The receptors come from a man between 65 and 80 years old with urothelial cancer.

This chain links TRBV5-1 with TRBJ2-1; TRBD2 matches at 11 bases. CDR1 is SGHRS, CDR2 YFSETQ, per germline. The CDR3 has 17 amino acids. Trimming cost V 0 bases and J 0 bases; bases outside gene matches: 2. The CDR3 here is CASSLGLAGNSYNEQFF. The CDR3 DNA sequence: TGCGCCAGCAGCTTGGGACTAGCGGGGAACTCCTACAATGAGCAGTTCTTC.

The chain links TRBV2 to TRBJ1-2; D is unresolved. The length of the CDR3 is 14 residues. V was cut by 9 bases and J by 7 bases, with 21 bases left in between. Germline V CDR1 and CDR2: SNHLY, FYNNEI. DNA of the CDR3: TGTGCCAGATATGAGCTGGGAACGGGGTCTGGCTACACCTTC. Translation gives CARYELGTGSGYTF.

This chain links TRBV5-4 with TRBJ1-1; 7 nucleotides line up with TRBD1. Looked up from germline, CDR1 is SGHNT and CDR2 is YYREEE (reference sequence). The length of the CDR3 is 15 residues. V trimming: 3 bases; J trimming: 5 bases; junction bases outside the gene matches: 10. The CDR3 region is CASSSRARGRTEAFF. The CDR3 nucleotides are TGTGCCAGCAGCTCCCGCGCCAGGGGGAGGACTGAAGCTTTCTTT.

This sequence joins TRBV5-1 and TRBJ2-1; 7 bases line up with TRBD1. The CDR3 has 16 residues. Germline CDR1 is SGHRS and CDR2 is YFSETQ. Losses at the gene ends were 4 bases for V and 5 bases for J; bases not matched to a gene: 12. CDR3 coding DNA: TGCGCCAGCAGCCCTAGGACAGGTCAACTGAACAATGAGCAGTTCTTC. This translates into CASSPRTGQLNNEQFF. Full variable domain (outside the CDR3, taken from reference TRBV5-1 and TRBJ2-1): KAGVTQTPRYLIKTRGQQVTLSCSPISGHRSVSWYQQTPGQGLQFLFEYFSETQRNKGNFPGRFSGRQFSNSRSEMNVSTLELGDSALYLCASSPRTGQLNNEQFFGPGTRLTVL.

The chain has TRBV11-2 and TRBJ2-1, with TRBD2 matching 9 bases. The ends lost 8 bases at V and 2 bases at J; junction bases unmatched: 4. The CDR3 contains 14 residues. CDR1 and CDR2 (germline): SGHAT, FQNNGV. This CDR3 is CASGLAGAYNEQFF. The DNA of the CDR3 is TGTGCCAGCGGGTTAGCGGGAGCCTACAATGAGCAGTTCTTC.

The rearrangement joins TRBV19 to TRBJ1-2; 7 bases line up with TRBD1. V lost 6 bases and J lost 5; bases outside the gene matches: 12. The CDR3 length is 15 residues. Germline V gives CDR1 LNHDA, CDR2 SQIVND (reference sequence). The CDR3 sequence: CASRTIEGAKYGYTF. The DNA for the CDR3 is TGTGCCAGTAGGACTATCGAGGGGGCGAAGTATGGCTACACCTTC.

This clone was seen a handful of times. The rearrangement joins TRBV27 to TRBJ2-7, with 9 bases matching TRBD2. CDR1 and CDR2 from the germline V gene are MNHEY and SMNVEV (reference sequence). CDR3 length: 15 amino acids. The V gene end was trimmed by 6 bases and the J gene end by 0 bases; junction bases not matched to a gene: 6. CDR3 region: CASRPTSGISYEQYF. Written as DNA, the CDR3 is TGTGCCAGCAGGCCGACTAGCGGTATCTCCTACGAGCAGTACTTC.

The chain employs TRBV19 and TRBJ2-1, with a tentative D call TRBD2 (6 bases). Germline CDR1 LNHDA, CDR2 SQIVND (reference sequence). The CDR3 is 15 residues long. With 1 base removed from V and 2 bases from J, the gap between germline ends came to 9 bases. CDR3 region: CASSIVSGPYNEQFF. In nucleotides, the CDR3 is TGTGCCAGTAGTATAGTTAGCGGACCCTACAATGAGCAGTTCTTC.

The chain combines TRBV6-1 with TRBJ1-4; perhaps TRBD1 as D (5 bases). Looked up from germline, CDR1 is MNHNS and CDR2 is SASEGT. V was cut by 2 bases and J by 8 bases, with 12 bases left in between. The CDR3 sequence is 14 residues long. The CDR3 DNA sequence: TGTGCCAGCAGTGAATTGGCAGGGTACGAAAAACTGTTTTTT. Protein product: CASSELAGYEKLFF.

V and J are TRBV2 and TRBJ2-2; 13 positions match TRBD2. CDR3 length: 16 residues. Looked up from germline, CDR1 is SNHLY and CDR2 is FYNNEI. V was pared by 6 bases and J by 6 bases, with 7 bases of the junction left unmatched. The CDR3 DNA follows: TGTGCCAGCAGACTAGCGGGAGGGAGCCTATCCGGGGAGCTGTTTTTT. Protein sequence: CASRLAGGSLSGELFF.

This clone occurred once. The gene calls are TRBV27 and TRBJ2-5; D perhaps matches TRBD1 (6 bases). The V end lost 3 bases, the J end lost 4 bases, and 15 bases lay between the germline ends. This CDR3 has 15 residues. The germline gives CDR1 MNHEY, CDR2 SMNVEV (reference sequence). The DNA for the CDR3 is TGTGCCAGCAGTTTCGGGACACAGGGAAGAGAGACCCAGTACTTC. Translation gives CASSFGTQGRETQYF.

The rearrangement links TRBV5-1 to TRBJ1-1, with D possibly matching TRBD1 (5 bases). Trimming removed 3 bases from V and 5 bases from J, with 11 bases in between. The CDR3 consists of 13 residues. Germline assignment: CDR1 SGHRS and CDR2 YFSETQ. DNA of the CDR3: TGCGCCAGCAGCTCTCCAGGGAGGACTGAAGCTTTCTTT. This codes for CASSSPGRTEAFF. Full variable domain (missing parts from reference TRBV5-1 and TRBJ1-1): KAGVTQTPRYLIKTRGQQVTLSCSPISGHRSVSWYQQTPGQGLQFLFEYFSETQRNKGNFPGRFSGRQFSNSRSEMNVSTLELGDSALYLCASSSPGRTEAFFGQGTRLTVV.

The V gene is TRBV6-5, the J gene TRBJ2-1; 8 positions match TRBD2. This CDR3 has 16 residues. Germline V CDR1 and CDR2: MNHEY, SVGAGI. V shed 0 bases and J 6 bases; nucleotides not matched to a gene: 7. The CDR3 DNA follows: TGTGCCAGCAGTTACTCGCCGGGAGGGCCGGTCAATGAGCAGTTCTTC. Translated, it gives CASSYSPGGPVNEQFF.

This chain links TRBV5-4 with TRBJ2-5, with 7 nucleotides matching TRBD2. The ends lost 3 bases at V and 3 bases at J; junction bases unmatched: 5. The CDR3 spans 14 residues. Looked up from germline, CDR1 is SGHNT and CDR2 is YYREEE (reference sequence). The DNA of the CDR3 is TGTGCCAGCAGCTGGGGGGGGGAGGAAGAGACCCAGTACTTC. It specifies CASSWGGEEETQYF.

CDR3 DNA: TGTGCCAGCAGTGAACGAGCGAGCCGGGAGACCCAGTACTTC. It is translated as CASSERASRETQYF. The gene calls are TRBV2 and TRBJ2-5; no definite D call. The CDR3 has 14 residues. Trimming took off 2 bases at V and 5 bases at J, with 12 bases between the two ends. Looked up from germline, CDR1 is SNHLY and CDR2 is FYNNEI.

As to this clone: The junction and the germline gene differ at one end; a read error may be behind it. This chain connects TRBV6-1 to TRBJ2-3, with TRBD2 matching 8 bases. The CDR3 is made up of 15 amino acids. CDR1 MNHNS and CDR2 SASEGT come from the germline V gene. The CDR3 DNA is TGTGCCAGCAGCGAAGCGGGGGACTACACAGATACGCAGTATTTT. Translated: CASSEAGDYTDTQYF.

The chain recombines TRBV28 with TRBJ2-6, with unresolved D. The CDR3 has 16 residues. CDR1 and CDR2 (germline): MDHEN, SYDVKM. V lost 2 bases and J 0 bases, leaving 8 bases between the germline ends. In DNA, the CDR3 is TGTGCCAGCAGTTTAGTCCCGGGCTCTGGGGCCAACGTCCTGACTTTC. Translated: CASSLVPGSGANVLTF.

V usage is TRBV10-3 and J usage is TRBJ2-7; 8 bases are a match to TRBD2. The CDR3 loop spans 13 amino acids. V was clipped by 7 bases and J by 2 bases; unmatched bases: 4. From germline, CDR1 is ENHRY and CDR2 SYGVKD. The CDR3 DNA follows: TGTGCCATCAACAGCGGGAGCCCCTACGAGCAGTACTTC. Translating gives CAINSGSPYEQYF.

The chain recombines TRBV5-1 with TRBJ2-2, with TRBD1 identical over 12 bases. The CDR3 length is 15 residues. The germline V gene encodes CDR1 SGHRS and CDR2 YFSETQ. V lost 5 bases to trimming and J lost 7 bases; unmatched junction nucleotides: 6. The CDR3 spells CASRPGQGANGELFF. Written as DNA, the CDR3 is TGCGCCAGCAGACCGGGACAGGGGGCAAACGGGGAGCTGTTTTTT.

The V and J genes are TRBV27 and TRBJ2-3; a possible D gene is TRBD1 (6 bases). With 4 bases removed from V and 1 base from J, the gap between germline ends came to 9 bases. The germline gives CDR1 MNHEY, CDR2 SMNVEV (reference sequence). The CDR3 covers 14 residues. The DNA for the CDR3 is TGTGCCAGCAGTTCGAACAGGGGCACAGATACGCAGTATTTT. It specifies CASSSNRGTDTQYF.

A single count supports this clone. The chain couples TRBV28 to TRBJ2-5, with D perhaps matching TRBD2 (5 bases). The CDR3 spans 15 residues. Deletions cut 7 bases from V and 4 bases from J, with 19 bases between. Germline V gene lookup returns CDR1 MDHEN and CDR2 SYDVKM. This CDR3 is CASTLPGSEVETQYF. Written as DNA, the CDR3 is TGTGCCAGCACCCTCCCGGGATCAGAGGTAGAGACCCAGTACTTC.